Presented here are 5 T cell receptor beta chains from one specimen sequenced in a study of blood T cell repertoires in COVID-19. The protocol was immunoSEQ multiplex PCR, while the TCRdb copy is restricted to in-frame clones and leaves out a portion. The table shows around 200,000 clones, with approximately 87% occurring only once. The sequencing input was peripheral blood. All receptors come from a man between 65 and 80 years old with active or convalescent COVID-19.

The chain carries TRBV19 and TRBJ1-2, with D possibly matching TRBD1 (6 bases). This CDR3 contains 12 residues. Trimming shortened V by 4 bases and J by 4 bases, and 7 bases separated the two germline ends. Germline CDR1 LNHDA, CDR2 SQIVND (reference sequence). The CDR3 sequence: CASSRGLYGYTF. CDR3 DNA: TGTGCCAGTAGTAGGGGGCTCTATGGCTACACCTTC.

The chain is built from TRBV19 and TRBJ1-4, with TRBD1 identical over 9 bases. J gave up 0 bases and V 3 bases, and 11 bases lay outside the gene matches. The CDR3 is made up of 19 amino acids. Germline loops: CDR1 LNHDA, CDR2 SQIVND (reference sequence). This chain's CDR3 is CASSIRLTTGGATNEKLFF. CDR3 DNA sequence: TGTGCCAGTAGTATTCGGCTCACGACAGGGGGTGCAACTAATGAAAAACTGTTTTTT. Using reference TRBV19 and TRBJ1-4 for the parts outside the CDR3, the full variable domain is DGGITQSPKYLFRKEGQNVTLSCEQNLNHDAMYWYRQDPGQGLRLIYYSQIVNDFQKGDIAEGYSVSREKKESFPLTVTSAQKNPTAFYLCASSIRLTTGGATNEKLFFGSGTQLSVL.

The rearrangement uses TRBV7-2 and TRBJ2-3; tentatively, D is TRBD2 (5 bases). V lost 0 bases, J lost 3 bases, and 10 bases lay in between. This CDR3 is 15 amino acids long. Germline CDR1 SGHTA, CDR2 FQGNSA. In DNA, the CDR3 is TGTGCCAGCAGCTTAGCGGGAGTACGAACAGATACGCAGTATTTT. This encodes CASSLAGVRTDTQYF. Variable domain in full (rest from reference TRBV7-2 and TRBJ2-3): GAGVSQSPSNKVTEKGKDVELRCDPISGHTALYWYRQSLGQGLEFLIYFQGNSAPDKSGLPSDRFSAERTGGSVSTLTIQRTQQEDSAVYLCASSLAGVRTDTQYFGPGTRLTVL.

The V call is TRBV30, the J call TRBJ2-1; 14 bases line up with TRBD2. V was clipped by 2 bases and J by 12 bases; unmatched bases: 12. The germline V gene has CDR1 GTSNPN and CDR2 SVGIG (reference sequence). The CDR3 is 16 amino acids. The CDR3 DNA sequence: TGTGCCTGGAGTATGGGACTAGCGGGGGCTTCGGGGCGGCAGTTCTTC. Translated: CAWSMGLAGASGRQFF.

V and J are TRBV28 and TRBJ2-7, with TRBD1 matching over 10 bases. J was trimmed by 4 bases and V by 6 bases; bases with no gene match: 12. CDR1 is MDHEN and CDR2 is SYDVKM in the germline V gene. The length of the CDR3 is 16 residues. The CDR3 reads CASSRPGQGFIYEQYF. The CDR3 nucleotides are TGTGCCAGCAGCCGACCGGGACAGGGGTTCATATACGAGCAGTACTTC. The full variable domain, rest sourced from reference TRBV28 and TRBJ2-7, is DVKVTQSSRYLVKRTGEKVFLECVQDMDHENMFWYRQDPGLGLRLIYFSYDVKMKEKGDIPEGYSVSREKKERFSLILESASTNQTSMYLCASSRPGQGFIYEQYFGPGTRLTVT.